This passage covers 19 T cell receptor beta chains from one sample sequenced in a study of STAT3 mutations in large granular lymphocyte leukemia. Assay: immunoSEQ multiplex PCR; the TCRdb copy retains only in-frame clones and omits some. Seen here are approximately 42,000 clones, 80% to 90% observed once, and the top ten hold roughly 0.42%. Their target antigens are unknown. Broader study findings: At least one immunodominant TCR beta clonotype appeared in every T-cell large granular lymphocyte leukemia patient.

Sequenced sample: PBMCs. Receptor source: a human donor with T large granular lymphocyte leukemia. Some clones in this sample may be carry-over from other donors' samples.

The J gene is TRBJ2-3, the V gene TRBV6-4; tentative D call: TRBD2 (6 bases). V was shortened by 3 bases and J by 2 bases, with 15 bases between the two germline ends. The CDR3 spans 16 residues. Germline values: CDR1 MRHNA, CDR2 SNTAGT. The CDR3 coding sequence is TGTGCCAGCAGTGAACATCCGGGACTGATCACAGATACGCAGTATTTT. Protein: CASSEHPGLITDTQYF.

This rearrangement joins TRBV7-9 to TRBJ2-3, with 12 bases fitting TRBD2. This CDR3 has 16 amino acids. With V trimmed by 5 bases and J by 4 bases, 7 bases remained unmatched. Germline V lookup: CDR1 SEHNR, CDR2 FQNEAQ (reference sequence). The CDR3 sequence: CASSILAGGFSDTQYF. The CDR3 bases are TGTGCCAGCAGCATACTAGCGGGGGGATTCTCAGATACGCAGTATTTT.

This chain connects TRBV4-2 to TRBJ1-1, with 7 bases that match TRBD1. Germline CDR1 and CDR2: LGHNA and YNFKEQ. J gave up 1 base and V 1 base, and 6 bases lay outside the gene matches. CDR3 size: 16 residues. CDR3 sequence reads: CASSQVTGNGNTEAFF. CDR3 sequence (DNA): TGTGCCAGCAGCCAAGTGACAGGGAATGGGAACACTGAAGCTTTCTTT.

The rearrangement links TRBV7-2 to TRBJ2-7; no clear D. This CDR3 contains 13 residues. CDR1 SGHTA and CDR2 FQGNSA come from the germline V gene. Trimming shortened V by 6 bases and J by 2 bases, and 11 bases separated the two germline ends. CDR3 amino acids: CASRPREAYEQYF. DNA of the CDR3: TGTGCCAGCAGACCTAGGGAAGCCTACGAGCAGTACTTC.

The chain couples TRBV5-4 to TRBJ2-2, with 8 bases that match TRBD1. This CDR3 comprises 17 residues. The trim removed 2 bases at V and 6 bases at J, leaving 12 bases unmatched. Germline-derived CDR1 and CDR2 are SGHNT and YYREEE (reference sequence). CDR3 nucleotides: TGTGCCAGCAGCTTTGGGGGATGGACAGGGCGAGCCGGGGAGCTGTTTTTT. This gives the protein CASSFGGWTGRAGELFF.

V and J are TRBV29-1 and TRBJ2-5; perhaps TRBD2 as D (7 bases). Deletions cut 5 bases from V and 1 base from J, with 14 bases between. The germline gives CDR1 SQVTM, CDR2 ANQGSEA. This CDR3 is 14 amino acids long. CDR3 DNA sequence: TGCAGCGTTAAGGGGGGGGGCCTCCAAGAGACCCAGTACTTC. Translated, it gives CSVKGGGLQETQYF.

A few counts support this clone. The genes are TRBV10-1 and TRBJ1-1, with 8 nucleotides matching TRBD1. Germline V CDR1 and CDR2: WNHNN, SYGVQD (reference sequence). V lost 0 bases to trimming and J lost 4 bases; unmatched junction nucleotides: 4. The CDR3 is 15 residues long. CDR3 residues: CASSESGRGLTEAFF. CDR3 bases: TGCGCCAGCAGTGAGTCGGGCAGGGGGCTCACTGAAGCTTTCTTT.

The rearrangement links TRBV5-5 to TRBJ1-5, with 7 nucleotides matching TRBD1. The CDR3 has 14 amino acids. Looked up from germline, CDR1 is SGHKS and CDR2 is YYEKEE (reference sequence). With V trimmed by 8 bases and J by 0 bases, 5 bases remained unmatched. The CDR3 DNA reads TGTGCCAGTTCAGGGGGTTATAGCAATCAGCCCCAGCATTTT. Its protein product is CASSGGYSNQPQHF. The complete variable domain, with remaining parts taken from reference TRBV5-5 and TRBJ1-5, reads DAGVTQSPTHLIKTRGQQVTLRCSPISGHKSVSWYQQVLGQGPQFIFQYYEKEERGRGNFPDRFSARQFPNYSSELNVNALLLGDSALYLCASSGGYSNQPQHFGDGTRLSIL.

V is TRBV5-1 and J is TRBJ1-2; the match to TRBD1 covers 7 bases. The CDR3 contains 16 residues. V lost 3 bases, J lost 1 base, and 9 bases stayed unmatched. In germline, CDR1 is SGHRS, CDR2 YFSETQ. The CDR3 reads CASSYNHRGGNYGYTF. The CDR3, as DNA: TGCGCCAGCAGCTATAACCACAGGGGAGGTAACTATGGCTACACCTTC. The complete variable domain, with remaining parts taken from reference TRBV5-1 and TRBJ1-2, reads KAGVTQTPRYLIKTRGQQVTLSCSPISGHRSVSWYQQTPGQGLQFLFEYFSETQRNKGNFPGRFSGRQFSNSRSEMNVSTLELGDSALYLCASSYNHRGGNYGYTFGSGTRLTVV.

The chain carries TRBV5-8 and TRBJ1-5; 8 positions agree with TRBD1. The V segment lost 4 bases and the J segment 6 bases; nucleotides outside the gene matches: 12. The CDR3 length is 16 residues. Per the germline V gene, CDR1 is SGHTS and CDR2 is YDEGEE. CDR3 coding DNA: TGTGCCAGCAGCCCGACCTCAGGGGGCTGGGGTCAGCCCCAGCATTTT. Its protein is CASSPTSGGWGQPQHF.

This clone has only a few counts. The V gene is TRBV2, the J gene TRBJ2-3; D tentatively fits TRBD1 or TRBD2 (5 bases each). The CDR3 is 13 amino acids. Trimming left V 9 bases short and J 0 bases short, with 10 bases between. Germline V CDR1 and CDR2: SNHLY, FYNNEI. The CDR3: CARQDWSTDTQYF. CDR3 coding DNA: TGTGCCAGACAGGACTGGAGCACAGATACGCAGTATTTT.

The sample holds one count of this clone. This chain links TRBV13 with TRBJ2-3; no clear D. CDR3 length: 14 amino acids. Trimming removed 5 bases at V and 2 bases at J, with 11 bases between. CDR1 and CDR2 from the germline V gene are PRHDT and FYEKMQ (reference sequence). The CDR3 spells CASSPGRDTDTQYF. In DNA, the CDR3 is TGTGCCAGCAGCCCAGGACGAGACACAGATACGCAGTATTTT.

This chain joins TRBV7-2 and TRBJ1-1, with D tentatively TRBD1 (6 bases). Trimming left V 4 bases short and J 4 bases short, with 16 bases between. This CDR3 region has 15 residues. Germline V gene sequence: CDR1 SGHTA, CDR2 FQGNSA. The CDR3 reads CASSYGGGRGTEAFF. The CDR3 coding sequence is TGTGCCAGCAGCTACGGGGGAGGCAGGGGCACTGAAGCTTTCTTT. Full variable domain (rest looked up from reference TRBV7-2 and TRBJ1-1): GAGVSQSPSNKVTEKGKDVELRCDPISGHTALYWYRQSLGQGLEFLIYFQGNSAPDKSGLPSDRFSAERTGGSVSTLTIQRTQQEDSAVYLCASSYGGGRGTEAFFGQGTRLTVV.

This clone is a singleton in its sample. The chain is built from TRBV28 and TRBJ2-5; 7 positions match TRBD2. Trimming removed 5 bases from V and 2 bases from J; junction bases left unmatched: 14. Germline V CDR1 and CDR2: MDHEN, SYDVKM. The CDR3 is 17 amino acids. In nucleotides, the CDR3 is TGTGCCAGCAGTCCGTATATGGGGGGGGTAGTTCAAGAGACCCAGTACTTC. The encoded protein is CASSPYMGGVVQETQYF. The entire variable domain, with the rest obtained from reference TRBV28 and TRBJ2-5, is as follows: DVKVTQSSRYLVKRTGEKVFLECVQDMDHENMFWYRQDPGLGLRLIYFSYDVKMKEKGDIPEGYSVSREKKERFSLILESASTNQTSMYLCASSPYMGGVVQETQYFGPGTRLLVL.

This chain connects TRBV18 to TRBJ2-3; the match to TRBD2 covers 10 bases. Germline V gene lookup returns CDR1 KGHSH and CDR2 LQKENI. The CDR3 has 13 residues. The trim removed 8 bases at V and 4 bases at J, leaving 3 bases unmatched. Written as DNA, the CDR3 is TGTGCCAGCGCTAGCGGGGGCCCAGATACGCAGTATTTT. Its protein product is CASASGGPDTQYF.

The rearrangement joins TRBV14 to TRBJ2-2, with 9 bases lining up with TRBD1. CDR3 length: 16 amino acids. Germline assignment: CDR1 SGHDN and CDR2 FVKESK. The ends lost 4 bases at V and 0 bases at J; junction bases unmatched: 3. The CDR3 spells CASSRGTGSNTGELFF. In DNA form, the CDR3 reads TGTGCCAGCAGCCGTGGGACAGGGTCGAACACCGGGGAGCTGTTTTTT.

This clone has more than one count but fewer than ten. The rearrangement uses TRBV5-8 and TRBJ1-1, with D possibly TRBD1 on 5 matching bases. Per the germline V gene, CDR1 is SGHTS and CDR2 is YDEGEE. The CDR3 sequence is 16 residues long. The germline V and J ends were trimmed by 0 bases and 1 base, with 13 bases remaining between them. CDR3 sequence (DNA): TGTGCCAGCAGCTTGGCCTCGCGCAGGGCGAACACTGAAGCTTTCTTT. Protein: CASSLASRRANTEAFF.

This clone was counted a few times. V usage is TRBV5-4 and J usage is TRBJ2-1, with 11 bases fitting TRBD2. J gave up 8 bases and V 4 bases, and 8 bases lay outside the gene matches. Germline CDR1 reads SGHNT; CDR2 reads YYREEE (reference sequence). The CDR3 is 15 residues long. The CDR3 nucleotides read TGTGCCAGCAGCCCGCGAACTAGCGGGGGCGATGAGCAGTTCTTC. Translated: CASSPRTSGGDEQFF.

This chain connects TRBV29-1 to TRBJ2-7; unclear D gene. The V gene lost 5 bases and the J gene lost 0 bases, with 11 bases spanning the gap. This CDR3 spans 13 amino acids. CDR1 is SQVTM and CDR2 is ANQGSEA in the germline V gene. The CDR3 DNA reads as TGCAGCGTTTCAAGCAGGAACTCCTACGAGCAGTACTTC. It is translated as CSVSSRNSYEQYF.